This is a list of T cell receptor beta chains from one sample in a study of HIV-infected patients and healthy controls. MiXCR, applied by TCRdb to the 5' RACE reads, yields one record per CDR3 protein. Among roughly 9,000 distinct CDR3 sequences listed, roughly 5.8% were seen once. Sequencing was done on a sample of blood. The receptors come from an adult in good health. CDR3s include the opening cysteine and the closing phenylalanine or tryptophan. The order of the fields is J gene, clone size, D gene, V gene, CDR3 DNA, CDR3 protein. D genes are given only for firm matches. Only some rows state a clone size, as once, few, many or a class for expanded clones.

j_gene: TRBJ1-1; abundance: few; d_gene: NA; v_gene: TRBV15; CDR3nt: TGTGCCACCAGCAGAGTCACGATTTTAACTGAAGCTTTCTTT; CDR3aa: CATSRVTILTEAFF
j_gene: TRBJ2-3; abundance: medium-sized; d_gene: NA; v_gene: TRBV3-1; CDR3nt: TGTGCCAGCGGACTACTCCCCGACACAGATACGCAGTATTTT; CDR3aa: CASGLLPDTDTQYF
j_gene: TRBJ2-3; abundance: medium-sized; d_gene: NA; v_gene: TRBV6-1; CDR3nt: TGTGCCAGCAGAAGAGCAGGGGCAGCGTTCGGAGATACGCAGTATTTT; CDR3aa: CASRRAGAAFGDTQYF
j_gene: TRBJ2-4; abundance: medium-sized; d_gene: NA; v_gene: TRBV29-1; CDR3nt: TGCAGCGCAGGGGAGGCCAAAAACATTCAGTACTTC; CDR3aa: CSAGEAKNIQYF
j_gene: TRBJ1-5; abundance: medium-sized; d_gene: NA; v_gene: TRBV20-1; CDR3nt: TGCAGTGCTACCACTTTGGGCAATCAGCCCCAGCATTTT; CDR3aa: CSATTLGNQPQHF
j_gene: TRBJ2-1; abundance: medium-sized; d_gene: NA; v_gene: TRBV29-1; CDR3nt: TGCAGCGTTGGAGGAAGTGAGCAGTTCTTC; CDR3aa: CSVGGSEQFF
j_gene: TRBJ2-1; abundance: NA; d_gene: TRBD1; v_gene: TRBV19; CDR3nt: TGTGCCAGTAGTACCCCGGACAGGGACCCTTACAATGAGCAGTTCTTC; CDR3aa: CASSTPDRDPYNEQFF
j_gene: TRBJ1-2; abundance: many; d_gene: TRBD1; v_gene: TRBV7-2; CDR3nt: TGTGCCAGCAGCTTCCGACAGGGGATCCTTACAGACTATGGCTACACCTTC; CDR3aa: CASSFRQGILTDYGYTF
j_gene: TRBJ2-6; abundance: medium-sized; d_gene: NA; v_gene: TRBV3-1; CDR3nt: TGTGCGGACAGTTGTTACCCTGGGGCCAACGTCCTGACTTTC; CDR3aa: CADSCYPGANVLTF
j_gene: TRBJ2-1; abundance: many; d_gene: NA; v_gene: TRBV25-1; CDR3nt: TGTGCCTCAGCCCCCCGTATAGAGGATGAGCAGTTCTTC; CDR3aa: CASAPRIEDEQFF
j_gene: TRBJ1-1; abundance: few; d_gene: NA; v_gene: TRBV12-3/TRBV12-4; CDR3nt: TGTGCCAGCAAGCCCGGACCGATTCATTTTATGAACACTGAAGCTTTCTTT; CDR3aa: CASKPGPIHFMNTEAFF
j_gene: TRBJ2-7; abundance: medium-sized; d_gene: NA; v_gene: TRBV4-1; CDR3nt: TGCGCCAGCAGTCGGGATGCTCACAGGCCTCACTACGAGCAGTACTTC; CDR3aa: CASSRDAHRPHYEQYF
j_gene: TRBJ2-7; abundance: many; d_gene: NA; v_gene: TRBV19; CDR3nt: TGTGCCAGCCTAGACGGGACTTCCTACGAGCAGTACTTC; CDR3aa: CASLDGTSYEQYF
j_gene: TRBJ2-5; abundance: medium-sized; d_gene: NA; v_gene: TRBV14; CDR3nt: TGTGCCAGCAGCCAATATGTACCTCAGTACTTC; CDR3aa: CASSQYVPQYF
j_gene: TRBJ2-1; abundance: medium-sized; d_gene: TRBD2; v_gene: TRBV28; CDR3nt: TGTGCCAGCAGGTGGGCGGGGGTTAACAATGAGCAGTTCTTC; CDR3aa: CASRWAGVNNEQFF
j_gene: TRBJ1-5; abundance: many; d_gene: NA; v_gene: TRBV28; CDR3nt: TGTGCCAGCAGTTTATGGGGGTCGTCCCAGCATTTT; CDR3aa: CASSLWGSSQHF
j_gene: TRBJ2-6; abundance: many; d_gene: NA; v_gene: TRBV27; CDR3nt: TGTGCCAGCAGTTGGGGGGGCCATGGGGCCAACGTCCTGACTTTC; CDR3aa: CASSWGGHGANVLTF
j_gene: TRBJ2-5; abundance: medium-sized; d_gene: NA; v_gene: TRBV6-2/TRBV6-3; CDR3nt: TGTGCCAGCAGTTCTACCTGGACTACTCAAGAGACCCAGTACTTC; CDR3aa: CASSSTWTTQETQYF
j_gene: TRBJ1-3; abundance: NA; d_gene: NA; v_gene: TRBV20-1; CDR3nt: TGCAGTGCGGGCCGGGGGGAAGGAAACACCATATATTTT; CDR3aa: CSAGRGEGNTIYF
j_gene: TRBJ2-1; abundance: NA; d_gene: TRBD2; v_gene: TRBV7-2; CDR3nt: TGTGCCAGCAGCCCCGGACTAGGCGTCAATGAGCAGTTCTTC; CDR3aa: CASSPGLGVNEQFF
j_gene: TRBJ1-4; abundance: many; d_gene: NA; v_gene: TRBV19; CDR3nt: TGTGCCAGTAGTCCAGACTACAATCCGGAAAAACTGTTTTTT; CDR3aa: CASSPDYNPEKLFF
j_gene: TRBJ2-3; abundance: few; d_gene: NA; v_gene: TRBV2; CDR3nt: TGTGCCAGCACCATAGATCAGTGGGCAGATACGCAGTATTTT; CDR3aa: CASTIDQWADTQYF
j_gene: TRBJ2-3; abundance: NA; d_gene: NA; v_gene: TRBV7-2; CDR3nt: TGTGCCAGCAGCTGGCCTAGGGGGGGGGCTTTAGATACGCAGTATTTT; CDR3aa: CASSWPRGGALDTQYF
j_gene: TRBJ2-1; abundance: many; d_gene: TRBD2; v_gene: TRBV11-3; CDR3nt: TGTGCCAGCAGCTTAGTTAGCGGGAGCGGTAATGAGCAGTTCTTC; CDR3aa: CASSLVSGSGNEQFF
j_gene: TRBJ2-2; abundance: NA; d_gene: NA; v_gene: TRBV20-1; CDR3nt: TGCAGTGCTCATGTCTCCGGGGGTGAAGAGACCGGGGAGCTGTTTTTT; CDR3aa: CSAHVSGGEETGELFF
j_gene: TRBJ2-3; abundance: medium-sized; d_gene: NA; v_gene: TRBV20-1; CDR3nt: TGCAGTGCGAGTCCCGGCGGGGTCACAGATACGCAGTATTTT; CDR3aa: CSASPGGVTDTQYF
j_gene: TRBJ2-5; abundance: few; d_gene: NA; v_gene: TRBV20-1; CDR3nt: TGCAGTGCTAGAGATCGAGGGCGGCAGGCGGAAGAGACCCAGTACTTC; CDR3aa: CSARDRGRQAEETQYF
j_gene: TRBJ2-1; abundance: medium-sized; d_gene: NA; v_gene: TRBV12-3/TRBV12-4; CDR3nt: TGTGCCAGCAGTTTAGCGCTGGCGGTCGATGAGCAGTTCTTC; CDR3aa: CASSLALAVDEQFF